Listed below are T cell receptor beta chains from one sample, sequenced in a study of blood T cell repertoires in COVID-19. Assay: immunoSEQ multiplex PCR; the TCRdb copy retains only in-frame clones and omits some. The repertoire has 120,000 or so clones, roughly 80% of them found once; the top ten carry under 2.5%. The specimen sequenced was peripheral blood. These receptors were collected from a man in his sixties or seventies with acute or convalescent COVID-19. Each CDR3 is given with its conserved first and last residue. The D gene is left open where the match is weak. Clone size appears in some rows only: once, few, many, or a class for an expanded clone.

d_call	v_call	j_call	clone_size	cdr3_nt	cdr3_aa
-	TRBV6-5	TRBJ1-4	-	TGTGCCAGCAGTTCGGGGTCTACTAATGAAAAACTGTTTTTT	CASSSGSTNEKLFF
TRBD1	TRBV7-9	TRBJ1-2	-	TGTGCCAGCAGCAGATCCGGGACAGGGGGCGGAGATGGCTACACCTTC	CASSRSGTGGGDGYTF
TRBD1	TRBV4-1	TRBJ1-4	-	TGCGCCAGCAGCTTCAAACCGGGACAGGGGGTCGAAAAACTGTTTTTT	CASSFKPGQGVEKLFF
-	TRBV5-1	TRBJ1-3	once	TGCGCCAGCAGCTTGGACAGGGCTGGAAACACCATATATTTT	CASSLDRAGNTIYF
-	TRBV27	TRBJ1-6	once	TGTGCCAGCAGGAGACGGACAGATAGGGGATTGTTTTCACCCCTCCACTTT	CASRRRTDRGLFSPLHF
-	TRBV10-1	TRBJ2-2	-	TGCGCCAGCAGTGAGTCGTTACGGGGGGAGCTGTTTTTT	CASSESLRGELFF
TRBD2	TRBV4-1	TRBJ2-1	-	TGCGCCAGCAGTCCCGGGACTAGCGGGTACAATGAGCAGTTCTTC	CASSPGTSGYNEQFF
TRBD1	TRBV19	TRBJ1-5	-	TGTGCCAGTAGTACGACAGGGGACAATCAGCCCCAGCATTTT	CASSTTGDNQPQHF
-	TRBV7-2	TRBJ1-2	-	TGTGCCAGCAGCTTAGGCATCTACAGCCACTATGGCTACACCTTC	CASSLGIYSHYGYTF
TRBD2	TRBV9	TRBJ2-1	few	TGTGCCAGCAGTCGGAGCGGGGATTACTACAATGAGCAGTTCTTC	CASSRSGDYYNEQFF
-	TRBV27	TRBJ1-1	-	TGTGCCAGCACACCCCGGGTCACTGAAGCTTTCTTT	CASTPRVTEAFF
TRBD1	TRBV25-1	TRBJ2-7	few	TGTGCCAGCAGTGAATCCCCCTTGGGCAGGGGGCTGTACGAGCAGTACTTC	CASSESPLGRGLYEQYF
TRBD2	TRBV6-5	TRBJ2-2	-	TGTGCCAGCAGTCTAGCGGGGGGACTCACCGGGGAGCTGTTTTTT	CASSLAGGLTGELFF
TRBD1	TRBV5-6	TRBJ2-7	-	TGTGCCAGCAGCCCCTCTACCTCGGGACAGGACTCCTACGAGCAGTACTTC	CASSPSTSGQDSYEQYF
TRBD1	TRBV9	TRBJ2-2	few	TGTGCCAGCAGCCCCCGGGACAGGGGAACCGGGGAGCTGTTTTTT	CASSPRDRGTGELFF
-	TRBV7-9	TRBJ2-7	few	TGTGCCAGCAGCTTAGGCACAGCCCCTGGGGAGCAGTACTTC	CASSLGTAPGEQYF
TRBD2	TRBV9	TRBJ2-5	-	TGTGCCAGCAGCGTCGGCGGGGGGGTAGAGACCCAGTACTTC	CASSVGGGVETQYF
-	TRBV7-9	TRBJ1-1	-	TGTGCCAGCACCGTAGACACTGAAGCTTTCTTT	CASTVDTEAFF
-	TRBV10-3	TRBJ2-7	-	TGTGCCATCAGTGAGACAGGGACCCACGAGCAGTACTTC	CAISETGTHEQYF
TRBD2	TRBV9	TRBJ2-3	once	TGTGCCAGCAGCGTTGACGGGGGGGCCGGGACAGATACGCAGTATTTT	CASSVDGGAGTDTQYF
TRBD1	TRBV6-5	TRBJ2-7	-	TGTGCCAGCACAGGGGGCATGTACGAGCAGTACTTC	CASTGGMYEQYF
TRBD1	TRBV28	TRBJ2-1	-	TGTGCCAGCAAGGGCACAGGGGGAAATCACAATGAGCAGTTCTTC	CASKGTGGNHNEQFF
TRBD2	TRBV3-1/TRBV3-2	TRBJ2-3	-	TGTGCCAGCAGCCAGCCCGGGGGGATGGGTGCCGTAGATACGCAGTATTTT	CASSQPGGMGAVDTQYF
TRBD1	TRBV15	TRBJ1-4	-	TGTGCCACCAGCAGATCAGGGACAGGGGGTAATGAAAAACTGTTTTTT	CATSRSGTGGNEKLFF
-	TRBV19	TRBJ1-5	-	TGTGCCAGTAGTGAGGGTCGCGGCAATCAGCCCCAGCATTTT	CASSEGRGNQPQHF
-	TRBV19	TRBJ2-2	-	TGTGCCAGTAGTATATACAGGGAGAACACCGGGGAGCTGTTTTTT	CASSIYRENTGELFF
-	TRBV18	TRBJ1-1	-	TGTGCCAGCTCATCTGGACAATCCACTGAAGCTTTCTTT	CASSSGQSTEAFF
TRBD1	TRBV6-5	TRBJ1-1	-	TGTGCCAGCAGACCAGACAGGGGGGGCACTGAAGCTTTCTTT	CASRPDRGGTEAFF
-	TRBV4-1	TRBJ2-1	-	TGCGCCAGCAGCCAAGATCCTGTTAGCTCCTACAATGAGCAGTTCTTC	CASSQDPVSSYNEQFF
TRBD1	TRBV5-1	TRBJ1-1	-	TGCGCCAGCAGCTTGGGGTTCACAGGGGGGCGGACTGAAGCTTTCTTT	CASSLGFTGGRTEAFF
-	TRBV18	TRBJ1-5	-	TGTGCCAGCTCACCCTCCTGGGGGGGTCAGCCCCAGCATTTT	CASSPSWGGQPQHF
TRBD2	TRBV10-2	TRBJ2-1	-	TGCGCCAGCAGCCCGACTAGCTTGGCCCTCTTCCAGTTCTTC	CASSPTSLALFQFF
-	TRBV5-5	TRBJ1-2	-	TGTGCCAGCAGCGCAGGGTCCCGGGTTGGCTACACCTTC	CASSAGSRVGYTF
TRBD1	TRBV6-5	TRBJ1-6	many	TGTGCCAGCAGTTACTCGACAGGGGCGGCCAATTCACCCCTCCACTTT	CASSYSTGAANSPLHF
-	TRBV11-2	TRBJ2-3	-	TGTGCCAGCAGTCCTAGCACAGATACGCAGTATTTT	CASSPSTDTQYF
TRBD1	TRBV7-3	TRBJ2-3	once	TGTGCCAGCAGCCCCACAGGGGGCTCGGATACGCAGTATTTT	CASSPTGGSDTQYF
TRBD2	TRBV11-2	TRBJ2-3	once	TGTGCCAGCAGCTTATTAGCGGGGAACACAGATACGCAGTATTTT	CASSLLAGNTDTQYF